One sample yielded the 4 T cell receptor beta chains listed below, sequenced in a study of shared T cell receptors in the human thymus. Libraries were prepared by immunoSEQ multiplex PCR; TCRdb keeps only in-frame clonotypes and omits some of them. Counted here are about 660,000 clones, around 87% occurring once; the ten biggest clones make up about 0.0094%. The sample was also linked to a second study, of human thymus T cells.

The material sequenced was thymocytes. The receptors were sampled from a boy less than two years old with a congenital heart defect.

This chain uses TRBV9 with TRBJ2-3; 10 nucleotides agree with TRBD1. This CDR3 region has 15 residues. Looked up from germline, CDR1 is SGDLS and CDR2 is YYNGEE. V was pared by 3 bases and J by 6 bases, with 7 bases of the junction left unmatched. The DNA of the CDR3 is TGTGCCAGCAGCGCAAGACAGGGGGCATCCGATACGCAGTATTTT. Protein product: CASSARQGASDTQYF. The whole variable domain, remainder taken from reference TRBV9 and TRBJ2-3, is DSGVTQTPKHLITATGQRVTLRCSPRSGDLSVYWYQQSLDQGLQFLIQYYNGEERAKGNILERFSAQQFPDLHSELNLSSLELGDSALYFCASSARQGASDTQYFGPGTRLTVL.

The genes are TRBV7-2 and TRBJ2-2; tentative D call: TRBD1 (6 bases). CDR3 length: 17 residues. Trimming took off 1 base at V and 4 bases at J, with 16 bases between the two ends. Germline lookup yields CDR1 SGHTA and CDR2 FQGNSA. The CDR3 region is CASSLVTGIAGTGELFF. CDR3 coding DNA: TGTGCCAGCAGCTTAGTCACAGGGATCGCTGGCACCGGGGAGCTGTTTTTT. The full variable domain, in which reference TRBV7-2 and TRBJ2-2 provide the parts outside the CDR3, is GAGVSQSPSNKVTEKGKDVELRCDPISGHTALYWYRQSLGQGLEFLIYFQGNSAPDKSGLPSDRFSAERTGGSVSTLTIQRTQQEDSAVYLCASSLVTGIAGTGELFFGEGSRLTVL.

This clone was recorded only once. The CDR3 region is CASSLDPGSGYTF. The CDR3 DNA follows: TGTGCCAGCAGCTTAGATCCGGGGAGCGGCTACACCTTC. The chain uses TRBV11-2 and TRBJ1-2; no clear D. This CDR3 has 13 residues. V was shortened by 0 bases and J by 8 bases, with 10 bases between the two germline ends. Germline-derived CDR1 and CDR2 are SGHAT and FQNNGV.

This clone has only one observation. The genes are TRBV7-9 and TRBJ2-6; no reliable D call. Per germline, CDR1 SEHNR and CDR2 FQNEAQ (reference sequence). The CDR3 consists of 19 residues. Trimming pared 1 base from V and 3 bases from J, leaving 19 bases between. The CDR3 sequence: CASSLGLGYGCSGANVLTF. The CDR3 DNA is TGTGCCAGCAGCTTAGGACTCGGGTACGGCTGCAGTGGGGCCAACGTCCTGACTTTC.